Presented here are 19 T cell receptor beta chains from one specimen sequenced in a study of cytomegalovirus exposure and HLA in healthy donors. Primers: 60 Vbeta forward and 13 Jbeta reverse. Produced via immunoSEQ multiplex PCR; TCRdb's table is partial and in-frame only. Altogether approximately 300,000 clones are present, around four fifths being singletons, with the ten largest covering 2% to 2.5%. Input material: PBMCs. The source is a woman between 35 and 50 years old in good health and CMV-seropositive.

The chain recombines TRBV7-2 with TRBJ2-7, with 7 bases lining up with TRBD1. The V gene's germline CDR1 is SGHTA and CDR2 FQGNSA. This CDR3 spans 16 amino acids. V dropped 4 bases and J dropped 1; count of bases not matched to a gene: 10. Written as DNA, the CDR3 is TGTGCCAGCAGCTCTGATGAAACGACAGGGTCCTACGAGCAGTACTTC. Translation: CASSSDETTGSYEQYF.

The chain uses TRBV28 and TRBJ1-2, with 7 bases fitting TRBD1. The CDR3 length is 17 residues. The germline gives CDR1 MDHEN, CDR2 SYDVKM. J gave up 0 bases and V 1 base, and 8 bases lay outside the gene matches. CDR3: CASSLLTGSPSNYGYTF. The CDR3 nucleotides read TGTGCCAGCAGTTTATTGACAGGGTCCCCATCTAACTATGGCTACACCTTC.

The chain recombines TRBV5-1 with TRBJ2-3; D unclear. Germline V CDR1 and CDR2: SGHRS, YFSETQ. The CDR3 is 14 residues long. V was clipped by 5 bases and J by 5 bases, with 15 bases between them. CDR3 in DNA: TGCGCCAGCAGACTCGAAGAAGCAGGAGATACGCAGTATTTT. Translating it yields CASRLEEAGDTQYF.

In this sample, this clone turned up once. The chain uses TRBV7-6 and TRBJ1-1; D perhaps matches TRBD1 (5 bases). The germline V gene encodes CDR1 SGHVS and CDR2 FNYEAQ. The CDR3 runs 13 residues. Trimming left V 5 bases short and J 3 bases short, with 10 bases between. In nucleotides, the CDR3 is TGTGCCAGCAGCGAGCAGGGTTACACTGAAGCTTTCTTT. It specifies CASSEQGYTEAFF. Combining the CDR3 with reference TRBV7-6 and TRBJ1-1 gives the whole variable domain GAGVSQSPRYKVTKRGQDVALRCDPISGHVSLYWYRQALGQGPEFLTYFNYEAQQDKSGLPNDRFSAERPEGSISTLTIQRTEQRDSAMYRCASSEQGYTEAFFGQGTRLTVV.

This sequence joins TRBV7-2 and TRBJ2-4, with 11 bases aligning to TRBD2. Looked up from germline, CDR1 is SGHTA and CDR2 is FQGNSA. V was pared by 0 bases and J by 2 bases, with 15 bases of the junction left unmatched. The length of the CDR3 is 21 residues. The CDR3 coding sequence is TGTGCCAGCAGCTTAGCGCGTCGACTAGCGGGATCCCCCTCCCCCAAAAACATTCAGTACTTC. Translated, it gives CASSLARRLAGSPSPKNIQYF.

The chain uses TRBV9 and TRBJ1-2; 7 bases fit TRBD1. V gave up 4 bases and J gave up 3 bases; unmatched junction bases: 6. The CDR3 covers 14 residues. CDR1 is SGDLS, CDR2 YYNGEE, per germline. The CDR3 DNA is TGTGCCAGCAGCCATACAGGGGTGGACTATGGCTACACCTTC. This sequence encodes CASSHTGVDYGYTF.

The chain recombines TRBV5-1 with TRBJ2-7, with 8 bases lining up with TRBD2. Germline CDR1 and CDR2: SGHRS and YFSETQ. This CDR3 has 15 residues. The junction had 4 bases not matched to a gene; V was cut back by 2 bases and J by 0 bases. CDR3 loop: CASSFSGGSSYEQYF. The CDR3 DNA reads as TGCGCCAGCAGCTTCAGCGGGGGAAGCTCCTACGAGCAGTACTTC.

The J gene is TRBJ2-7, the V gene TRBV7-8, with 10 bases lining up with TRBD2. Germline-derived CDR1 and CDR2 are SGHVS and FQNEAQ. Unmatched junction bases numbered 3, after V lost 4 bases and J lost 3 bases. The CDR3 consists of 14 residues. The DNA of the CDR3 is TGTGCCAGCAGCTGGGGACTAGCGAGCTACGAGCAGTACTTC. Its translation: CASSWGLASYEQYF.

The chain links TRBV28 to TRBJ2-5; 8 bases are a match to TRBD1. The V and J ends lost 8 bases and 3 bases, in that order; junction bases with no gene match: 20. This CDR3 spans 18 amino acids. Germline V gives CDR1 MDHEN, CDR2 SYDVKM. Here the CDR3 reads CASLMSGTGQKGEETQYF. In DNA form, the CDR3 reads TGTGCCAGCTTAATGTCCGGGACAGGTCAGAAAGGGGAAGAGACCCAGTACTTC.

The genes are TRBV7-3 and TRBJ2-1; TRBD2 is a possible D gene (6 bases). The V gene's germline CDR1 is SGHTA and CDR2 FQGTGA. V was cut by 6 bases and J by 1 base, with 13 bases left in between. The CDR3 runs to 15 residues. CDR3 bases: TGTGCCAGCAGAACGGGACTGTATTCCTACAATGAGCAGTTCTTC. This gives the protein CASRTGLYSYNEQFF.

This chain connects TRBV9 to TRBJ2-7; 10 bases agree with TRBD2. The J segment lost 6 bases and the V segment lost 3 bases, leaving 9 bases of the junction unmatched. Germline V CDR1 and CDR2: SGDLS, YYNGEE. This CDR3 contains 15 residues. The CDR3 DNA is TGTGCCAGCAGCGGGGGGACTAGCGCCCTACGCGAGCAGTACTTC. This codes for CASSGGTSALREQYF.

Turning to this clone: The sample holds other DNA sequences that translate to the same CDR3. V gene TRBV6-1 combines with J gene TRBJ1-2, with a tentative D call TRBD1 (6 bases). Germline lookup yields CDR1 MNHNS and CDR2 SASEGT. V was shortened by 6 bases and J by 8 bases, with 19 bases between the two germline ends. This CDR3 has 14 residues. In DNA, the CDR3 is TGTGCCAGCAGCACTGCAGACAGGCTCTGGGGCTACACCTTC. It yields the protein CASSTADRLWGYTF.

The chain is built from TRBV30 and TRBJ1-3; D perhaps matches TRBD1 (5 bases). Germline lookup yields CDR1 GTSNPN and CDR2 SVGIG (reference sequence). Trimming stripped 4 bases from V and 0 bases from J, with 13 bases between. The CDR3 extends over 15 amino acids. CDR3 protein: CAWTRVQPSGNTIYF. The CDR3 region has the DNA TGTGCCTGGACCAGGGTGCAGCCCTCTGGAAACACCATATATTTT. The whole variable domain, remainder taken from reference TRBV30 and TRBJ1-3, is SQTIHQWPATLVQPVGSPLSLECTVEGTSNPNLYWYRQAAGRGLQLLFYSVGIGQISSEVPQNLSASRPQDRQFILSSKKLLLSDSGFYLCAWTRVQPSGNTIYFGEGSWLTVV.

The table lists this clone with a count of one. The chain combines TRBV6-1 with TRBJ2-2, with 8 bases that match TRBD2. CDR1 is MNHNS and CDR2 is SASEGT in the germline V gene. The CDR3 loop spans 13 amino acids. V lost 5 bases, J lost 7 bases, and 3 bases stayed unmatched. CDR3 loop: CASSPTSGGELFF. The CDR3 nucleotides are TGTGCCAGCAGTCCCACTAGCGGCGGGGAGCTGTTTTTT.

The V gene is TRBV30, the J gene TRBJ1-6; D is undetermined. The V gene's germline CDR1 is GTSNPN and CDR2 SVGIG (reference sequence). The CDR3 is 13 residues long. Deletions cut 0 bases from V and 4 bases from J, with 4 bases between. The chain's CDR3 is CAWSVRYNSPLHF. The CDR3 bases are TGTGCCTGGAGTGTACGGTATAATTCACCCCTCCACTTT.

Notes on this clone: This sample includes further DNA sequences coding for the same CDR3. This chain uses TRBV23-1 with TRBJ2-7; D perhaps matches TRBD1 (6 bases). TRBV23-1 is marked as an open reading frame, function uncertain. The CDR3 sequence is 13 residues long. Trimming took 0 bases from V and 3 from J, leaving 6 bases between them. The CDR3 nucleotides read TGCGCCAGCAGTCAATCAGGGGGCTACGAGCAGTACTTC. Translating it yields CASSQSGGYEQYF.

The chain is built from TRBV5-1 and TRBJ2-7, with 7 bases fitting TRBD1. Trimming at V came to 0 bases and at J to 5 bases, leaving 2 bases not matched to a gene. This CDR3 has 13 residues. Germline V lookup: CDR1 SGHRS, CDR2 YFSETQ. The CDR3 region has the DNA TGCGCCAGCAGCTTGGGACAGGGCCACGAGCAGTACTTC. It is translated as CASSLGQGHEQYF.

This chain uses TRBV5-8 with TRBJ1-3; D remains unclear. Germline loops: CDR1 SGHTS, CDR2 YDEGEE. V was pared by 0 bases and J by 0 bases, with 10 bases between. The CDR3 covers 16 residues. For the CDR3, the DNA is TGTGCCAGCAGCTTGGGACATCCAAGCTCTGGAAACACCATATATTTT. Its protein is CASSLGHPSSGNTIYF.

The chain joins TRBV19 to TRBJ1-2; 7 bases fit TRBD1. CDR3 length: 12 amino acids. Germline CDR1 and CDR2: LNHDA and SQIVND (reference sequence). J was trimmed by 4 bases and V by 6 bases; bases with no gene match: 2. The chain's CDR3 is CASSDRAYGYTF. CDR3 bases: TGTGCCAGTAGCGACAGGGCCTATGGCTACACCTTC.